The entry below describes one TCR beta chain. Its antigen is currently unknown. This specimen belongs to a study of chemoradiotherapy in HPV16-positive cancers. Repeated repertoire sampling spanned the course of chemoradiotherapy. Here immunoSEQ multiplex PCR was the method, and the copy in TCRdb shows in-frame clones only, minus some. This sample carries under 20,000 clones, 75% to 90% of them seen once, and the ten largest clones take approximately 3.5%. Study observations and caveats: Functional assays defining HPV-specific T cells used only two HPV16-positive patients. Non-HPV-specific T cells did not expand in tumors during treatment, whereas candidate HPV-specific clones and E7-related motifs did. For HPV16-positive patients, expanding HPV-responsive T cells associated with longer recurrence-free survival.

The clonotype was recovered from a human donor with HPV-associated anogenital cancer. Sequenced here: blood, sampled from a patient who underwent chemoradiotherapy.

As DNA, the CDR3 is TGTGCCAGTAGTATCGCCCGGGACAGGGACTATGGCTACACCTTC. Translation: CASSIARDRDYGYTF. The rearrangement links TRBV19 to TRBJ1-2; 9 bases line up with TRBD1. Germline assignment: CDR1 LNHDA and CDR2 SQIVND (reference sequence). The CDR3 spans 15 residues. V gave up 3 bases and J gave up 3 bases; unmatched junction bases: 5.